The entry below describes one TCR beta chain. The specificity of this receptor is unknown. Base qualities are not at hand, and no much larger clone is one base apart. The sample comes from a study of regulatory T cells in long-lasting Graves disease (TCRdb year 2021). With respect to the entire study: Persistent Graves' disease meant more than 5 years of antithyroid drug treatment with TSH receptor autoantibodies that stayed positive. Peripheral blood TCR sequencing and RNA sequencing compared persistent Graves' disease patients with newly diagnosed Graves' disease patients. The study was conducted in China and was registered as a clinical trial. Antithyroid drugs had been taken for approximately 10 years on average by persistent Graves' disease patients in the clinical cohort. A total of roughly 35 samples were covered by TCR sequencing, comprising approximately 13 persistent and 20 or so newly diagnosed Graves' disease patients.

Sample time point, as interpreted from the label and publication: persistent/refractory GD, antithyroid drugs over 5 years with positive TRAb. For both TCR sequencing and RNA sequencing, RNA was extracted from PBMCs using TRIzol. Graves' disease was diagnosed according to American Thyroid Association guidelines. Patients for the study were recruited at an endocrinology department in Xi'an, China. Each patient gave about 8.1 milliliters of peripheral blood, collected in an EDTA anticoagulant tube. Ficoll Paque Plus density gradient separation was used to isolate PBMCs, and no additional T cell sorting was done. An Agilent 2100 Bioanalyzer and agarose gel were used to check RNA quality, while a NanoDrop 2000 measured RNA concentration. Study-level results and caveats: A larger number of public clonotypes was shared among persistent patients (approximately 3,000) than among newly diagnosed patients (around 970). The study examined only peripheral blood because the primary lesion, thyroid tissue, could not be accessed. Lower TCR Shannon entropy and fewer highly expanded clones were observed in persistent Graves' disease patients than in newly diagnosed patients, which suggested clonal expansion. TRBV28, TRBJ1-2 and TRBJ2-5 were preferentially used in persistent disease, while TRBV20-1 and TRBJ2-1 were favored in newly diagnosed disease. The small sample size was acknowledged by the authors as a limitation that may reduce accuracy. Sequencing and analysis were limited to the TCR beta chain.

The library was generated by multiplex PCR. The instrument given in TCRdb is Illumina HiSeq 4000. iRepertoire HTBI primers and Arm-PCR amplification of CDR3 regions were used to construct TCR beta libraries. Gel purification was performed on PCR products prior to sequencing. For the original study's pipeline: Across samples, 60 to 70 TRBV and 13 to 15 TRBJ segments were identified and used for gene usage analysis of CDR3 amino acid clonotypes. COPE and FqMerger were used to merge the filtered high-quality paired reads into contigs. BLAST was used to align contigs to IMGT TRBV, TRBD and TRBJ reference genes, and CDR3 was defined according to IMGT. Highly expanded clones were defined as clonotypes with a frequency above 0.1%. Shannon entropy was used to measure repertoire diversity, and the Gini coefficient was used to measure V-J evenness. Clonotypes shared by more than one individual were considered public. TCRdb trimmed the raw reads at Q25, called clones with MiXCR and kept productive beta chains. Each entry merges the rows of one CDR3 protein and shows their most common DNA and genes. TCRdb's processing, not the authors' own work, is the source of the V and J calls. The sample table contains 350,000 to 500,000 distinct CDR3 sequences; only one count was recorded for around 20% of them. Of the sample, 13% to 15% is held by the ten largest clones.

The germline V gene supplies CDR1 MDHEN and CDR2 SYDVKM. A distance of 8 bases separates the germline ends of V and J, which lose 3 bases and 3 bases respectively. The cysteine opens and the phenylalanine closes a CDR3 of 14 amino acids. Solely the CDR3 DNA is kept, with 42 bases framed from the first base. This chain joins TRBV28 to TRBJ2-2, with an unclear D gene assignment. The receptor was isolated from a female donor with Graves disease. This specimen was peripheral blood mononuclear cells (PBMCs), taken when the disease was refractory, from a patient treated with antithyroid drugs. The DNA sequence reads TGTGCCAGCAGTTTGGCTACCCACACCGGGGAGCTGTTTTTT. Its product reads: CASSLATHTGELFF.